This passage covers 29 T cell receptor beta chains from one sample sequenced in a study of regulatory T cells in long-lasting Graves disease. According to the study, TCR beta libraries were built with iRepertoire HTBI primers and CDR3-region Arm-PCR. TCRdb re-called the multiplex PCR reads through MiXCR, storing one row per CDR3 protein. The sample yields approximately 400,000 distinct CDR3 sequences, around 15% seen once. Sample time point: newly diagnosed GD, antithyroid drugs for less than 3 months. Preparation of the TCR library used RNA extracted from PBMCs. The material was peripheral blood mononuclear cells (PBMCs), obtained at new diagnosis, from a patient treated with antithyroid drugs. All receptors come from a female donor with Graves disease.

This clonotype was recorded many times. The chain employs TRBV5-6 and TRBJ2-1; either TRBD1 or TRBD2 may supply D (5 bases each). CDR3 length: 15 amino acids. Trimming pared 1 base from V and 5 bases from J, leaving 13 bases between. Looked up from germline, CDR1 is SGHDT and CDR2 is YYEEEE. The CDR3 loop is CASSLLMQGDNEQFF. The DNA for the CDR3 is TGTGCCAGCAGCTTGTTGATGCAGGGAGACAATGAGCAGTTCTTC.

This clonotype showed up many times. The V call is TRBV7-9, the J call TRBJ1-1, with unresolved D. Germline V CDR1 and CDR2: SEHNR, FQNEAQ (reference sequence). V lost 3 bases to trimming and J lost 1 base, with 6 bases between them. The CDR3 consists of 13 residues. The CDR3 is CASSFSANTEAFF. The CDR3 bases are TGTGCCAGCAGCTTCTCCGCGAACACTGAAGCTTTCTTT.

At least ten counts were recorded for this clonotype. The chain carries TRBV10-1 and TRBJ2-1; 7 bases fit TRBD2. The CDR3 sequence is 15 residues long. J was trimmed by 6 bases and V by 4 bases; bases with no gene match: 9. CDR1 and CDR2 (germline): WNHNN, SYGVQD (reference sequence). The DNA of the CDR3 is TGCGCCAGCAGTGTCGTGATAGCGGGTCTCAATGAGCAGTTCTTC. Amino acid sequence: CASSVVIAGLNEQFF.

J is TRBJ2-2 and V is TRBV11-1, with 9 nucleotides matching TRBD2. The CDR3 length is 16 residues. Germline CDR1 and CDR2: SGHAT and FQDESV (reference sequence). V gave up 5 bases and J gave up 3 bases; unmatched junction bases: 7. DNA for the CDR3: TGTGCCAGCAGCCCAGCTAGCGGGAAAGACACCGGGGAGCTGTTTTTT. Residues: CASSPASGKDTGELFF.

The chain has TRBV11-3 and TRBJ2-1; TRBD1 is a possible D gene (5 bases). Trimming shortened V by 0 bases and J by 3 bases, and 6 bases separated the two germline ends. The CDR3 runs to 14 residues. Germline V gives CDR1 SGHNT, CDR2 YENEEA. The CDR3 protein is CASSLDDSYNEQFF. In DNA form, the CDR3 reads TGTGCCAGCAGCTTAGATGACAGCTACAATGAGCAGTTCTTC.

The chain carries TRBV7-2 and TRBJ2-7; D is perhaps TRBD1 (6 bases). Germline loops: CDR1 SGHTA, CDR2 FQGNSA. The CDR3 runs to 15 residues. Trimming cost V 4 bases and J 5 bases, with 18 bases left between them. The CDR3 region has the DNA TGTGCCAGCAGCTCGCCGGGCAGGGGTTCTGACGAGCAGTACTTC. Its protein product is CASSSPGRGSDEQYF.

The chain is built from TRBV2 and TRBJ2-7; tentative D call: TRBD2 (5 bases). Germline V gene data show CDR1 as SNHLY and CDR2 as FYNNEI. V shed 7 bases and J shed 0 bases, with 7 bases lying between them. The length of the CDR3 is 12 residues. In DNA form, the CDR3 reads TGTGCCAGCAACGGACTCTCCTACGAGCAGTACTTC. Encoded protein: CASNGLSYEQYF.

This clonotype showed up many times. This rearrangement joins TRBV9 to TRBJ2-3, with D perhaps matching TRBD1 (6 bases). Germline CDR1 is SGDLS and CDR2 is YYNGEE. The CDR3 contains 15 residues. V lost 0 bases to trimming and J lost 0 bases, with 8 bases between them. In nucleotides, the CDR3 is TGTGCCAGCAGCGTAGCAGGACAGAGCACAGATACGCAGTATTTT. Translating it yields CASSVAGQSTDTQYF.

The chain has TRBV7-9 and TRBJ2-3, with 8 positions matching TRBD1. The germline CDR1 and CDR2 sequences are SEHNR and FQNEAQ (reference sequence). With V trimmed by 8 bases and J by 0 bases, 4 bases remained unmatched. This CDR3 contains 14 residues. The CDR3 DNA reads TGTGCCAGCGGAAGACAGGGGAGCACAGATACGCAGTATTTT. Translating gives CASGRQGSTDTQYF.

The gene calls are TRBV6-1 and TRBJ1-2; no clear D. The CDR3 consists of 14 residues. Germline V gene data show CDR1 as MNHNS and CDR2 as SASEGT. V shed 6 bases and J shed 4 bases, with 15 bases lying between them. The CDR3 region is CASRAEGYRYGYTF. The CDR3 bases are TGTGCCAGCAGGGCTGAGGGTTACCGCTATGGCTACACCTTC.

V is TRBV10-3 and J is TRBJ2-7, with TRBD1 matching over 9 bases. The trim removed 9 bases at V and 5 bases at J, leaving 8 bases unmatched. The CDR3 contains 13 residues. In germline, CDR1 is ENHRY, CDR2 SYGVKD. CDR3 DNA sequence: TGTGCCATTTGGACAGGGGAGGCCAACGAGCAGTACTTC. Translation gives CAIWTGEANEQYF.

This clonotype was seen at least ten times. V gene TRBV2 combines with J gene TRBJ1-6; the D is unclear. This CDR3 has 14 residues. Germline CDR1 and CDR2: SNHLY and FYNNEI. Trimming pared 8 bases from V and 8 bases from J, leaving 16 bases between. The CDR3 loop reads CASGGLRVYSPLHF. CDR3 sequence (DNA): TGTGCCAGCGGAGGGTTGCGTGTTTATTCACCCCTCCACTTT.

The table lists this clonotype with many counts. This rearrangement joins TRBV7-9 to TRBJ2-2; D tentatively fits TRBD1 or TRBD2 (6 bases each). The CDR3 consists of 17 residues. Trimming pared 4 bases from V and 2 bases from J, leaving 17 bases between. CDR1 and CDR2 from the germline V gene are SEHNR and FQNEAQ (reference sequence). The CDR3 DNA reads TGTGCCAGCAGCTCCCGGAGCCGGGGGCTAAACACCGGGGAGCTGTTTTTT. It codes for CASSSRSRGLNTGELFF.

The chain carries TRBV12-3 or TRBV12-4 and TRBJ2-6; the match to TRBD1 covers 8 bases. This CDR3 has 20 residues. V gave up 1 base and J gave up 2 bases; unmatched junction bases: 13. The CDR3 DNA sequence: TGTGCCAGCAGTTTAGTTATTTTGGGCAGGGGGCAGGCTGGGGCCAACGTCCTGACTTTC. It yields the protein CASSLVILGRGQAGANVLTF.

V gene TRBV19 combines with J gene TRBJ1-1; possible D gene TRBD1, 6 bases. This CDR3 is 14 amino acids long. Germline V gene data show CDR1 as LNHDA and CDR2 as SQIVND (reference sequence). V lost 5 bases and J lost 4, with 14 bases in between. The chain's CDR3 is CASSPFVQGTEAFF. The CDR3 DNA is TGTGCCAGTAGTCCCTTCGTACAGGGCACTGAAGCTTTCTTT.

Many counts were recorded for this clonotype. This chain connects TRBV2 to TRBJ1-1; a possible D gene is TRBD1 (6 bases). The germline V gene has CDR1 SNHLY and CDR2 FYNNEI. With 4 bases removed from V and 1 base from J, the gap between germline ends came to 10 bases. The CDR3 has 14 amino acids. This chain's CDR3 is CASSAGQWNTEAFF. Written as DNA, the CDR3 is TGTGCCAGCAGTGCGGGACAATGGAACACTGAAGCTTTCTTT.

This clonotype was picked up many times. V and J are TRBV27 and TRBJ2-2; 10 bases match TRBD1. This CDR3 has 15 amino acids. V was pared by 4 bases and J by 4 bases, with 3 bases of the junction left unmatched. Germline-derived CDR1 and CDR2 are MNHEY and SMNVEV (reference sequence). CDR3 DNA sequence: TGTGCCAGCAGTTACCGGACAGGGGGCACCGGGGAGCTGTTTTTT. This encodes CASSYRTGGTGELFF.

This clonotype showed up many times. CDR3 bases: TGCGCCAGCAGCTTGTCGCTAGCGGGGATCTACAATGAGCAGTTCTTC. Its translation: CASSLSLAGIYNEQFF. V gene TRBV5-1 combines with J gene TRBJ2-1; 9 bases line up with TRBD2. V shed 1 base, J shed 3 bases, and the junction held 5 bases outside the gene matches. The length of the CDR3 is 16 residues. Germline CDR1 and CDR2: SGHRS and YFSETQ.

This clonotype appeared a few times. The V call is TRBV6-1, the J call TRBJ2-7; the D gene is possibly TRBD2 (6 bases). From germline, CDR1 is MNHNS and CDR2 SASEGT. This CDR3 comprises 14 residues. Trimming removed 3 bases at V and 3 bases at J, with 12 bases between. CDR3 nucleotide sequence: TGTGCCAGCAGTGACTCCGCGGGGTTCTACGAGCAGTACTTC. It translates to CASSDSAGFYEQYF.

This clonotype was detected ten times or more. The chain links TRBV14 to TRBJ2-1; unclear D gene. Looked up from germline, CDR1 is SGHDN and CDR2 is FVKESK. V shed 1 base and J shed 4 bases, with 14 bases lying between them. CDR3 length: 16 residues. CDR3 in amino acids: CASSQGRNPAYNEQFF. For the CDR3, the DNA is TGTGCCAGCAGCCAAGGGCGGAACCCGGCGTACAATGAGCAGTTCTTC.

A few counts support this clonotype. The gene calls are TRBV5-1 and TRBJ2-7; TRBD1 matches 11 bases. The length of the CDR3 is 12 residues. J lost 5 bases, V lost 7 bases, and 2 bases had no gene match. From germline, CDR1 is SGHRS and CDR2 YFSETQ. The CDR3 nucleotides read TGCGCCAGCGGGACAGGGGGGAACGAGCAGTACTTC. Its translation: CASGTGGNEQYF.

This clonotype was seen repeatedly, ten times or more. The chain employs TRBV4-1 and TRBJ2-2; maybe TRBD1 (5 bases). CDR1 and CDR2 (germline): MGHRA, YSYEKL. This CDR3 contains 17 residues. Trimming took off 1 base at V and 1 base at J, with 13 bases between the two ends. CDR3 in DNA: TGCGCCAGCAGCCAAGTAGATCTTACAGGGAACACCGGGGAGCTGTTTTTT. It codes for CASSQVDLTGNTGELFF.

This clonotype has a count of ten or more. The genes are TRBV11-2 and TRBJ1-2; 7 bases fit TRBD1. The CDR3 is 13 residues long. Germline V CDR1 and CDR2: SGHAT, FQNNGV. The V and J ends lost 6 bases and 8 bases, in that order; junction bases with no gene match: 9. CDR3 bases: TGTGCCAGCAGTGCTGACAGGGTCGGCGGCTACACCTTC. Its translation: CASSADRVGGYTF. Full variable domain (outside the CDR3, taken from reference TRBV11-2 and TRBJ1-2): EAGVAQSPRYKIIEKRQSVAFWCNPISGHATLYWYQQILGQGPKLLIQFQNNGVVDDSQLPKDRFSAERLKGVDSTLKIQPAKLEDSAVYLCASSADRVGGYTFGSGTRLTVV.

As concerns this clonotype: Sequence at one end of the junction differs from germline and may be a read error. DNA for the CDR3: TGTGCCAGCTCACCAACCCCTGGGGCCAACGTCCCGACTTTC. This encodes CASSPTPGANVPTF. The chain employs TRBV18 and TRBJ2-6, with a possible D match to TRBD1 (5 bases). This CDR3 has 14 residues. The V gene's germline CDR1 is KGHSH and CDR2 LQKENI.

The table lists this clonotype with many counts. J is TRBJ2-3 and V is TRBV10-3; tentative D call: TRBD1 (7 bases). Between the trimmed V and J ends, which lost 7 bases and 2 bases, there was a span of 13 bases. The CDR3 spans 14 residues. Germline V lookup: CDR1 ENHRY, CDR2 SYGVKD. The CDR3: CAITEGAYTDTQYF. The CDR3 DNA follows: TGTGCCATCACGGAGGGGGCCTACACAGATACGCAGTATTTT.

The genes are TRBV7-2 and TRBJ1-3, with 7 bases matching TRBD1. The V gene's germline CDR1 is SGHTA and CDR2 FQGNSA. V dropped 2 bases and J dropped 2; count of bases not matched to a gene: 9. The CDR3 consists of 17 residues. DNA for the CDR3: TGTGCCAGCAGCTTACGATCAGGGGGTGAAACTGGAAACACCATATATTTT. Translation gives CASSLRSGGETGNTIYF.

At least ten counts were recorded for this clonotype. It differs at one base from a far larger clone, so likely a read error. The J gene is TRBJ2-1, the V gene TRBV27; D is undetermined. The V end was cut by 4 bases, the J end by 10 bases, with 14 bases between. From germline, CDR1 is MNHEY and CDR2 SMNVEV (reference sequence). This CDR3 has 13 residues. The CDR3 here is CASSSGSLYEQFF. The CDR3 region has the DNA TGTGCCAGCAGTTCTGGGTCCCTTTACGAGCAGTTCTTC.

At least ten counts were recorded for this clonotype. The chain employs TRBV27 and TRBJ1-4; 8 bases line up with TRBD1. The J segment lost 7 bases and the V segment lost 6 bases, leaving 13 bases of the junction unmatched. CDR3 length equals 16 residues. Germline V gene sequence: CDR1 MNHEY, CDR2 SMNVEV (reference sequence). The DNA for the CDR3 is TGTGCCAGCAGCCCAAGATCCACAGGGGGTGGTGAAAAACTGTTTTTT. Its translation: CASSPRSTGGGEKLFF. Based on the CDR3 plus reference TRBV27 and TRBJ1-4, the full variable domain is EAQVTQNPRYLITVTGKKLTVTCSQNMNHEYMSWYRQDPGLGLRQIYYSMNVEVTDKGDVPEGYKVSRKEKRNFPLILESPSPNQTSLYFCASSPRSTGGGEKLFFGSGTQLSVL.

This chain connects TRBV20-1 to TRBJ2-3, with 9 positions matching TRBD2. The CDR3 contains 14 residues. Germline loops: CDR1 DFQATT, CDR2 SNEGSKA (reference sequence). With 3 bases clipped from V and 6 bases from J, the junction kept 7 bases outside the gene matches. CDR3 loop: CSASLRGGLDTQYF. CDR3 coding DNA: TGCAGTGCTAGTTTGCGGGGGGGCCTCGATACGCAGTATTTT.